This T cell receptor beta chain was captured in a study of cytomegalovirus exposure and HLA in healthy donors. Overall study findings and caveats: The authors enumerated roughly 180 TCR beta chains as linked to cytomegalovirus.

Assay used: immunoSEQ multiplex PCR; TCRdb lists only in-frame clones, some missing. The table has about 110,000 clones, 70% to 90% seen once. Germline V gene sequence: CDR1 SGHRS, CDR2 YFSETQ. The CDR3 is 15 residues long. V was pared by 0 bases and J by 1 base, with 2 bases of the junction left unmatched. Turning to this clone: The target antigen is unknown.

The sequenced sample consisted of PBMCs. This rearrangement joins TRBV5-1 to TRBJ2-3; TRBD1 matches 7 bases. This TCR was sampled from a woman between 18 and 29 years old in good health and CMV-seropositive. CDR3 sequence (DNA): TGCGCCAGCAGCTTGGGGGACAGCCGCACAGATACGCAGTATTTT. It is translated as CASSLGDSRTDTQYF.